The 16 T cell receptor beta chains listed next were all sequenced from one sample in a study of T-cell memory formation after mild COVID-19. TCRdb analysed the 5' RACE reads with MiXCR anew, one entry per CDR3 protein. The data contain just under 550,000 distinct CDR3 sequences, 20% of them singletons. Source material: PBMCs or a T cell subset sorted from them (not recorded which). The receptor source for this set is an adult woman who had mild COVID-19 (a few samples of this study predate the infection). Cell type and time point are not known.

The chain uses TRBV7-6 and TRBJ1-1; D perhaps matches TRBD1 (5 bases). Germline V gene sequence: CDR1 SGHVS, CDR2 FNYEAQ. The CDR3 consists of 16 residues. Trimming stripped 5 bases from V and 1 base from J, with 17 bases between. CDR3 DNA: TGTGCCAGCAGCATTCTACCGGGACCGGAGAACACTGAAGCTTTCTTT. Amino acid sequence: CASSILPGPENTEAFF.

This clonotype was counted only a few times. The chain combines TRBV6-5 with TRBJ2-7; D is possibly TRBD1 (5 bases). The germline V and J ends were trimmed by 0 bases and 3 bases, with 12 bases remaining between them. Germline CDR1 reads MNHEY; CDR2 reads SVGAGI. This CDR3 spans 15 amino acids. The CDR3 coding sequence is TGTGCCAGCAGTTACTCCCGACTGACAGACTACGAGCAGTACTTC. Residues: CASSYSRLTDYEQYF.

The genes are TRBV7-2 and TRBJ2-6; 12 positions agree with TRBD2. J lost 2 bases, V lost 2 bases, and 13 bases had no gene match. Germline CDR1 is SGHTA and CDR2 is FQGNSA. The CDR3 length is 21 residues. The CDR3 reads CASSLRWTSGVLIPGANVLTF. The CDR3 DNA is TGTGCCAGCAGCTTAAGGTGGACTAGCGGGGTCCTGATCCCTGGGGCCAACGTCCTGACTTTC.

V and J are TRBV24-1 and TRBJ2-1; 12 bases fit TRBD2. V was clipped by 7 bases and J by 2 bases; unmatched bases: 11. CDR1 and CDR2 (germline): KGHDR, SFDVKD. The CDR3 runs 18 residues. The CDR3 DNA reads TGTGCCACCAGACCCACCCCTAGCGGGAGGGCCACCTACAATGAGCAGTTCTTC. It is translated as CATRPTPSGRATYNEQFF.

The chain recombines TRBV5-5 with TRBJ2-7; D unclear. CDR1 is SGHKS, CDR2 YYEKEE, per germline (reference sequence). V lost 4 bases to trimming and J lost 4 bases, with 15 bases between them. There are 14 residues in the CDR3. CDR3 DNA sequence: TGTGCCAGCAGCGCCCTGCCGGAGTCGTACGAGCAGTACTTC. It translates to CASSALPESYEQYF.

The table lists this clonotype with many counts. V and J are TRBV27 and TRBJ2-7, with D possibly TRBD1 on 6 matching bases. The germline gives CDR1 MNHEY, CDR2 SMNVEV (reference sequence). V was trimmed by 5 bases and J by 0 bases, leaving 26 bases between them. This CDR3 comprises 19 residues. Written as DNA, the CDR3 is TGTGCCAGCAGTCGTAAAGGACCCGGGACATCTTTGAGCTCCTACGAGCAGTACTTC. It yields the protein CASSRKGPGTSLSSYEQYF.

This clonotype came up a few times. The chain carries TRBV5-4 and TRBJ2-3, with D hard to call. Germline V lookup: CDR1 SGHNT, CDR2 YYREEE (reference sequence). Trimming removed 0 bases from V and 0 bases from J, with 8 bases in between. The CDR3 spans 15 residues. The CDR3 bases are TGTGCCAGCAGCTTGGATTTTGGTAGCACAGATACGCAGTATTTT. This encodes CASSLDFGSTDTQYF.

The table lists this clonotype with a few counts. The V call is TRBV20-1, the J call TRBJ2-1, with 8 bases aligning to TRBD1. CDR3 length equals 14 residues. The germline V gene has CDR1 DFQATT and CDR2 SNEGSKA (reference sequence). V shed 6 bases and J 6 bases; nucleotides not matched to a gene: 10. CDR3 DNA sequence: TGCAGTGCCCGGAGGACAGGGTTAGGCAATGAGCAGTTCTTC. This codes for CSARRTGLGNEQFF.

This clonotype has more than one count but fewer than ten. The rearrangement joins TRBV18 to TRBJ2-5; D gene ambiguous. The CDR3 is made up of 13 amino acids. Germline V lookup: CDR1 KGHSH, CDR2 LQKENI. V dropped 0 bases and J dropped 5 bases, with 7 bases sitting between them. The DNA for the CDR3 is TGTGCCAGCTCACCACCGGTGAGCGAGACCCAGTACTTC. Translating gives CASSPPVSETQYF.

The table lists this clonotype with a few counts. The CDR3 spells CSATVGAGDTQYF. CDR3 bases: TGCAGTGCTACAGTAGGGGCGGGAGATACGCAGTATTTT. The chain uses TRBV20-1 and TRBJ2-3; D possibly matches TRBD1 or TRBD2 (5 bases each). The germline V and J ends were trimmed by 4 bases and 5 bases, with 13 bases remaining between them. The CDR3 is 13 residues long. Germline V gives CDR1 DFQATT, CDR2 SNEGSKA (reference sequence).

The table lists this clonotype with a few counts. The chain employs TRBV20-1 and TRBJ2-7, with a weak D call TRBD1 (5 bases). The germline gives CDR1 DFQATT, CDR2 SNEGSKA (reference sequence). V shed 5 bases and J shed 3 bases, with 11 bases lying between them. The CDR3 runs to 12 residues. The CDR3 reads CSASQDNYEQYF. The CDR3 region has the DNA TGCAGTGCTTCCCAGGACAACTACGAGCAGTACTTC.

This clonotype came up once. The chain's CDR3 is CASSVGTSVMDTQYF. The CDR3 coding sequence is TGTGCCAGCAGCGTAGGGACTAGCGTTATGGATACGCAGTATTTT. The chain uses TRBV9 and TRBJ2-3; 9 positions match TRBD2. From germline, CDR1 is SGDLS and CDR2 YYNGEE. J lost 6 bases, V lost 0 bases, and 5 bases had no gene match. The CDR3 is 15 residues long.

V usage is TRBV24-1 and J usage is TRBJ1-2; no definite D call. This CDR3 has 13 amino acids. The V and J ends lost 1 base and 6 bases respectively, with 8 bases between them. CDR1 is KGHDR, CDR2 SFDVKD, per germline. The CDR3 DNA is TGTGCCACCAGTGATTTATCCGGCGATGGCTACACCTTC. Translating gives CATSDLSGDGYTF.

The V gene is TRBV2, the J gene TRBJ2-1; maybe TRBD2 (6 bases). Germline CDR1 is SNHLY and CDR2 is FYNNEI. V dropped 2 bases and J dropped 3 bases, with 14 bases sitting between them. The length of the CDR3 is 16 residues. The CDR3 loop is CASSELPSGVYNEQFF. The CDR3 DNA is TGTGCCAGCAGTGAACTGCCCTCGGGAGTCTACAATGAGCAGTTCTTC.

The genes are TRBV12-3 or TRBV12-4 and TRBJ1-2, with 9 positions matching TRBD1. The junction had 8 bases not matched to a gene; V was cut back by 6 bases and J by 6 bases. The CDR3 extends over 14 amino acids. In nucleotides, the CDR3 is TGTGCCAGCAGGGTTACAGGGGGCGCGGATGGCTACACCTTC. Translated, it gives CASRVTGGADGYTF.

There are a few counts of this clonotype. The CDR3 region is CASPREAPDTGELFF. The CDR3 DNA reads TGTGCCAGCCCTAGGGAGGCCCCAGACACCGGGGAGCTGTTTTTT. The V and J genes are TRBV6-1 and TRBJ2-2; a possible D gene is TRBD2 (6 bases). V lost 8 bases and J 3 bases, leaving 16 bases between the germline ends. The CDR3 is made up of 15 amino acids. Germline-derived CDR1 and CDR2 are MNHNS and SASEGT.